The 28 T cell receptor beta chains below all came from one sample that was sequenced in a study of T cells in Graves' hyperthyroidism and ophthalmopathy. The TCR beta CDR3 regions underwent amplification using RNA transcripts as the source. The primer set for the first-round RT-PCR of the TCR CDR3 was HTBI. In TCRdb, the multiplex PCR reads were re-called with MiXCR into one record per CDR3 protein. The sample includes 600,000 to 700,000 distinct CDR3 sequences, roughly 45% of them seen just once. Sequencing was performed on peripheral blood or thyroid tissue (not recorded which). Receptors were obtained from an adult man with Graves' disease, either hyperthyroidism or ophthalmopathy (not recorded which).

This clonotype was detected many times. The V and J genes are TRBV24-1 and TRBJ2-7; D ambiguous. V was cut by 4 bases and J by 5 bases, with 17 bases left in between. This CDR3 has 15 amino acids. CDR1 KGHDR and CDR2 SFDVKD come from the germline V gene. In DNA, the CDR3 is TGTGCCACCAGTGACGGTCGGGCCGAAGCCAACGAGCAGTACTTC. It yields the protein CATSDGRAEANEQYF.

Only a few counts were recorded for this clonotype. The chain recombines TRBV29-1 with TRBJ2-7, with TRBD1 matching over 9 bases. The length of the CDR3 is 16 residues. With V trimmed by 0 bases and J by 4 bases, 10 bases remained unmatched. Germline CDR1 SQVTM, CDR2 ANQGSEA. The CDR3 reads CSVEETRQGVRYEQYF. Written as DNA, the CDR3 is TGCAGCGTTGAAGAGACCCGACAGGGGGTTCGGTACGAGCAGTACTTC.

This clonotype came up a few times. The rearrangement joins TRBV14 to TRBJ2-7; D not certain. V was cut by 8 bases and J by 4 bases, with 15 bases left in between. The CDR3 has 13 residues. The germline V gene encodes CDR1 SGHDN and CDR2 FVKESK. As DNA, the CDR3 is TGTGCCAGCGCCCCCCACCAGCGTTACGAGCAGTACTTC. As protein: CASAPHQRYEQYF.

The gene calls are TRBV20-1 and TRBJ2-5, with D possibly TRBD2 on 5 matching bases. The CDR3 totals 9 residues. Germline V gene sequence: CDR1 DFQATT, CDR2 SNEGSKA (reference sequence). The ends were cut back, 6 bases at V and 9 bases at J, with 8 bases in the middle. CDR3 region: CSAIGAQYF. CDR3 DNA sequence: TGCAGTGCCATCGGGGCCCAGTACTTC.

The chain is built from TRBV2 and TRBJ2-7; TRBD2 matches at 16 bases. Germline V gives CDR1 SNHLY, CDR2 FYNNEI. V shed 5 bases and J 0 bases; nucleotides not matched to a gene: 4. The CDR3 has 17 residues. The CDR3 loop is CASSTGTSGRASYEQYF. The CDR3 DNA is TGTGCCAGCAGTACCGGGACTAGCGGGAGGGCCTCCTACGAGCAGTACTTC.

This clonotype was picked up a small number of times. The chain is built from TRBV7-2 and TRBJ2-7; D remains unclear. The V and J ends lost 6 bases and 4 bases respectively, with 10 bases between them. The germline CDR1 and CDR2 sequences are SGHTA and FQGNSA. The CDR3 runs 12 residues. The CDR3 sequence: CASRLLAYEQYF. CDR3 sequence (DNA): TGTGCCAGCAGACTCCTTGCTTACGAGCAGTACTTC.

This clonotype was counted at least ten times. V and J are TRBV24-1 and TRBJ1-1; 10 nucleotides align to TRBD1. The CDR3 totals 16 residues. From germline, CDR1 is KGHDR and CDR2 SFDVKD. V dropped 3 bases and J dropped 1; count of bases not matched to a gene: 4. In DNA, the CDR3 is TGTGCCACCAGTGATGCGACAGGGGGCGCGAACACTGAAGCTTTCTTT. It translates to CATSDATGGANTEAFF.

V and J are TRBV5-1 and TRBJ1-2, with D perhaps matching TRBD1 (6 bases). The germline gives CDR1 SGHRS, CDR2 YFSETQ. The CDR3 totals 15 residues. The V and J ends lost 0 bases and 4 bases respectively, with 13 bases between them. The CDR3 spells CASSLATGSVYGYTF. The CDR3 DNA is TGCGCCAGCAGCTTGGCCACAGGGTCCGTCTATGGCTACACCTTC.

Of note for this clonotype: Its ends do not fully match the called genes, so a read error is possible. The chain has TRBV7-9 and TRBJ2-2, with 13 bases matching TRBD2. This CDR3 region has 17 residues. Germline values: CDR1 SEHNR, CDR2 FQNEAQ (reference sequence). The CDR3 is CASSTGTSGMGTGELFF. The CDR3 DNA reads TGCGCCAGCAGCACCGGGACTAGCGGGATGGGCACCGGGGAGCTGTTTTTT.

This clonotype was seen more than once but under ten times. The chain links TRBV20-1 to TRBJ2-5; perhaps D is TRBD1 or TRBD2 (6 bases each). Trimming cost V 3 bases and J 5 bases, with 16 bases left between them. CDR1 and CDR2 from the germline V gene are DFQATT and SNEGSKA (reference sequence). This CDR3 is built from 14 residues. CDR3 sequence reads: CSASPPLGGETQYF. CDR3 bases: TGCAGTGCTAGTCCTCCTTTAGGGGGGGAGACCCAGTACTTC.

The V and J genes are TRBV29-1 and TRBJ2-7, with a weak D call TRBD2 (6 bases). Germline lookup yields CDR1 SQVTM and CDR2 ANQGSEA. V shed 8 bases and J shed 5 bases, with 16 bases lying between them. CDR3 length: 12 amino acids. CDR3 amino acids: CSSEAGRNEQYF. The CDR3 DNA sequence: TGCAGCAGTGAAGCAGGGAGGAACGAGCAGTACTTC.

The sample holds a few counts of this clonotype. J is TRBJ1-6 and V is TRBV6-1; D possibly corresponds to TRBD1 (6 bases). Trimming cost V 9 bases and J 7 bases, with 13 bases left between them. The germline V gene encodes CDR1 MNHNS and CDR2 SASEGT. The CDR3 has 13 residues. In DNA, the CDR3 is TGTGCCAGTAGGGGGTCGGGGAATTCACCCCTCCACTTT. Its protein is CASRGSGNSPLHF.

The chain carries TRBV9 and TRBJ1-2, with D uncertain. CDR1 and CDR2 from the germline V gene are SGDLS and YYNGEE. The V end lost 0 bases, the J end lost 8 bases, and 17 bases lay between the germline ends. CDR3 length: 15 residues. The CDR3 sequence: CASSVDPETSQGYTF. CDR3 bases: TGTGCCAGCAGCGTAGATCCAGAGACAAGCCAGGGCTACACCTTC.

The chain has TRBV25-1 and TRBJ1-4; TRBD1 agrees at 7 bases. With 5 bases clipped from V and 6 bases from J, the junction kept 15 bases outside the gene matches. The CDR3 is 17 amino acids. Germline V lookup: CDR1 MGHDK, CDR2 SYGVNS. This CDR3 reads CASSYAGWTGDYEKLFF. DNA for the CDR3: TGTGCCAGCAGTTACGCAGGCTGGACAGGCGATTATGAAAAACTGTTTTTT.

This clonotype was counted at least ten times. This sequence joins TRBV12-3 or TRBV12-4 and TRBJ1-2; perhaps TRBD1 as D (6 bases). The CDR3 sequence is 13 residues long. The V gene lost 5 bases and the J gene lost 3 bases, with 10 bases spanning the gap. The CDR3 reads CASSPDRYYGYTF. For the CDR3, the DNA is TGTGCCAGCAGTCCGGACAGATACTATGGCTACACCTTC.

A word on this clonotype: One base separates it from a far larger clone, so it is likely a read error. The chain joins TRBV29-1 to TRBJ2-7, with D tentatively TRBD2 (6 bases). The CDR3 loop spans 11 amino acids. The germline gives CDR1 SQVTM, CDR2 ANQGSEA. The V end was cut by 3 bases, the J end by 8 bases, with 11 bases between. The CDR3 DNA reads as TGCAGCGTTGAGCGGGGATACAAGCAGTACTTC. This sequence encodes CSVERGYKQYF.

The rearrangement links TRBV12-3 or TRBV12-4 to TRBJ2-2; D remains unclear. This CDR3 comprises 13 residues. V was clipped by 6 bases and J by 5 bases, with 10 bases between them. CDR3 DNA: TGTGCCAGCAGGGTATTCACGACCGGGGAGCTGTTTTTT. Encoded protein: CASRVFTTGELFF.

The chain employs TRBV6-1 and TRBJ1-1; D gene uncertain. Germline V gene lookup returns CDR1 MNHNS and CDR2 SASEGT. The CDR3 sequence is 12 residues long. The CDR3, as DNA: TGTGCTAGAGGTGGAGAACACACTGAAGCTTTCTTT. Translation gives CARGGEHTEAFF.

In this sample, this clonotype turned up many times. The genes are TRBV7-9 and TRBJ2-2; no definite D call. The V gene's germline CDR1 is SEHNR and CDR2 FQNEAQ (reference sequence). This CDR3 spans 15 amino acids. V was trimmed by 3 bases and J by 5 bases, leaving 13 bases between them. The DNA for the CDR3 is TGTGCCAGCAGCTTCTCCCTATCGTTGACCGGGGAGCTGTTTTTT. Translated, it gives CASSFSLSLTGELFF.

A word on this clonotype: It may be a read error: a sequence one base away is much more abundant. The V gene is TRBV2, the J gene TRBJ2-7; D tentatively reads TRBD1 or TRBD2 (6 bases each). This CDR3 comprises 14 residues. Germline V lookup: CDR1 SNHLY, CDR2 FYNNEI. The CDR3 coding sequence is TGTGGCAGCAGTGAAACAGGAGGGGGTTACGAGCAGTACTTC. Amino acid sequence: CGSSETGGGYEQYF.

The CDR3 DNA sequence: TGTGCCAGTAGCGAGGAGAACATGGACAGCTCCTACGAGCAGTACTTC. Residues: CASSEENMDSSYEQYF. V and J are TRBV7-2 and TRBJ2-7; maybe TRBD1 (6 bases). V lost 9 bases and J 0 bases, leaving 21 bases between the germline ends. The CDR3 runs 16 residues. Per germline, CDR1 SGHTA and CDR2 FQGNSA.

The J gene is TRBJ2-7, the V gene TRBV7-8; 7 positions agree with TRBD1. V shed 5 bases, J shed 6 bases, and the junction held 16 bases outside the gene matches. The germline CDR1 and CDR2 sequences are SGHVS and FQNEAQ. This CDR3 comprises 16 residues. The chain's CDR3 is CASSQEWQGVLAEQYF. CDR3 bases: TGTGCCAGCAGCCAAGAATGGCAGGGGGTTTTGGCCGAGCAGTACTTC.

The chain combines TRBV9 with TRBJ1-1, with 10 bases aligning to TRBD1. CDR3 size: 16 residues. The germline gives CDR1 SGDLS, CDR2 YYNGEE. With V trimmed by 4 bases and J by 4 bases, 10 bases remained unmatched. The CDR3: CASSHGDRGWGTEAFF. The CDR3 DNA is TGTGCCAGCAGCCACGGGGACAGGGGATGGGGCACTGAAGCTTTCTTT.

This chain links TRBV5-1 with TRBJ1-1; D is unresolved. CDR1 is SGHRS and CDR2 is YFSETQ in the germline V gene. The CDR3 runs to 14 residues. The V gene lost 2 bases and the J gene lost 4 bases, with 12 bases spanning the gap. The chain's CDR3 is CASSLNLGSTEAFF. The CDR3 DNA follows: TGCGCCAGCAGCTTAAATTTGGGGAGCACTGAAGCTTTCTTT.

This clonotype has just one count. This chain joins TRBV15 and TRBJ2-5; 9 nucleotides agree with TRBD1. The CDR3 loop spans 17 amino acids. CDR1 LNHNV and CDR2 YYDKDF come from the germline V gene (reference sequence). J gave up 5 bases and V 1 base, and 11 bases lay outside the gene matches. The CDR3 spells CATSRARTGVAVETQYF. CDR3 bases: TGTGCCACCAGCAGAGCACGGACAGGGGTGGCCGTGGAGACCCAGTACTTC.

This clonotype was observed at least ten times. The chain is built from TRBV7-2 and TRBJ1-6; D is perhaps TRBD1 (5 bases). The CDR3 has 12 residues. V was trimmed by 1 base and J by 13 bases, leaving 8 bases between them. CDR1 is SGHTA, CDR2 FQGNSA, per germline. CDR3: CASSLVGTPLHF. The CDR3 DNA is TGTGCCAGCAGCTTAGTCGGGACCCCCCTCCACTTT. The variable domain in full, with the rest retrieved from reference TRBV7-2 and TRBJ1-6, is GAGVSQSPSNKVTEKGKDVELRCDPISGHTALYWYRQSLGQGLEFLIYFQGNSAPDKSGLPSDRFSAERTGGSVSTLTIQRTQQEDSAVYLCASSLVGTPLHFGNGTRLTVT.

This clonotype has ten or more counts. The genes are TRBV7-8 and TRBJ2-7; TRBD1 aligns across 7 bases. This CDR3 comprises 17 residues. Per germline, CDR1 SGHVS and CDR2 FQNEAQ. Trimming removed 1 base from V and 0 bases from J; junction bases left unmatched: 9. CDR3 region: CASSLGRAGGTSYEQYF. Here the CDR3 DNA reads TGTGCCAGCAGCTTAGGCCGAGCAGGGGGAACCTCCTACGAGCAGTACTTC.

There are many counts of this clonotype. The chain carries TRBV29-1 and TRBJ1-4; a possible D gene is TRBD1 (5 bases). Germline V CDR1 and CDR2: SQVTM, ANQGSEA. Trimming stripped 0 bases from V and 8 bases from J, with 13 bases between. There are 14 residues in the CDR3. This CDR3 is CSVEDGAGGEKLFF. The CDR3 nucleotides are TGCAGCGTTGAAGATGGGGCGGGGGGGGAAAAACTGTTTTTT.